Below, one TCR beta chain is given with its context. The antigen remains unidentified. Between the trimmed V and J ends, which lost 5 bases and 5 bases, there was a span of 6 bases. CDR1 and CDR2 from the germline V gene are MNHEY and SVGAGI. This CDR3 has 11 residues. The data were obtained in a study of PD-1 blockade in classical Hodgkin lymphoma. The overall study: Every 2 weeks, patients had 3 mg/kg nivolumab intravenously.

Time point: cycle 4 day 1 (C4D1), after more than five weeks of nivolumab. All trial patients relapsed after autologous stem cell transplantation. Magnetic negative selection was used to purify CD4+ T cells from PBMCs that had been thawed. The protocol was immunoSEQ multiplex PCR, while the TCRdb copy is restricted to in-frame clones and leaves out a portion. The top ten clones hold roughly 2.8% of a sample with 15,000 to 25,000 clones, roughly 80% of them seen once. Findings and limits, study-wide: Newly diagnosed patients had diversity similar to the baseline diversity of complete responders. Those starting nivolumab under 1 year post-ASCT were excluded. There remain no defined causes for the repertoire differences, which possibly reflect disease activity or prior therapy.

The material was CD4+ T cells from blood, obtained before the fourth cycle of nivolumab. The chain couples TRBV6-5 to TRBJ1-1; D is uncertain. The receptor comes from a human donor with classical Hodgkin lymphoma. CDR3 DNA sequence: TGTGCCAGCAGTGAAGGTACTGAAGCTTTCTTT. This gives the protein CASSEGTEAFF.